This note documents a single T cell receptor beta chain sequence. This clonotype was recorded a few times. No cognate antigen has been identified for it. No per-base quality is available; no much larger clone lies one base away. Hyperthyroidism patients were aged 18 to 65 years and newly diagnosed, with disease duration of less than 2 months. Any patient with an uncontrolled infection, another autoimmune disease, pregnancy or lactation was excluded. Clinical symptoms, serum thyroxine and TRAb, thyroid ultrasound, and orbital computed tomography formed the basis for the diagnoses. Blood from progressor patients was collected at the time of first diagnosis with hyperthyroidism, before any ophthalmopathy symptoms had appeared. PBMCs were separated from approximately 9.9 ml of fresh peripheral blood using Ficoll-Paque density gradient centrifugation. Progressor patients were defined as those initially diagnosed with Graves' hyperthyroidism in whom ophthalmopathy developed during follow-up. Trizol reagent was used to extract total RNA, and RNA quality was then checked on an Agilent 2100 Bioanalyzer.

This entry comes from a study of T cells in Graves' hyperthyroidism and ophthalmopathy (dated by TCRdb to the late 2010s). Notes on the research overall: Peripheral blood samples were taken at the time of initial diagnosis, prior to any treatment. The roughly 90 discovery patients were divided at random into training and test sets in a 7:3 ratio. The paper reports TCR Vbeta CDR3 sequencing of some 140 peripheral blood samples: approximately 41 ophthalmopathy, around 80 hyperthyroidism and around 17 progressor patients. To identify TCR V-J signatures that set the groups apart, the researchers used a discovery cohort of roughly 100 patients, made up of 43 with Graves' ophthalmopathy and around 58 with stable Graves' hyperthyroidism. Prospective prediction of ophthalmopathy was tested in an independent validation cohort of 18 to 20 hyperthyroidism patients and 15 to 17 patients who later progressed to ophthalmopathy. The study also compared thyroid tissue and blood T-cell repertoires from several Graves' hyperthyroidism patients. Once sampling was done, hyperthyroidism patients were given methimazole at a starting dose of 30 mg daily, whereas ophthalmopathy patients were given high-dose intravenous methylprednisolone.

General study outcomes and caveats: Most expanded thyroid clonotypes (frequency above 0.001) were also detected in blood, suggesting blood repertoires may reflect thyroid immune responses. Ophthalmopathy was separated from stable hyperthyroidism by a 13 V-J signature model, with 87.88% sensitivity and about 81% specificity obtained in cross-validation and 80%/75% obtained in testing. In validation, progression to ophthalmopathy was predicted by the model with roughly 69% sensitivity and around 76% specificity, a median of approximately 6.5 months before onset. Sample size was not statistically predetermined, and blinding of investigators to group allocation was not performed.

TCR beta CDR3 regions were amplified from RNA transcripts. The TCR CDR3 was subjected to a first round of RT-PCR using the HTBI primer set and the Qiagen OneStep RT-PCR kit. Libraries were constructed in a second round of multiplex PCR, after which size selection and purification were performed. The libraries were sequenced on an Illumina HiSeq2000 using paired-end 100 bp reads. In the paper's pipeline: SOAPnuke was used to process the raw data, removing reads that contained adapters or uncalled bases, had a mean Phred below 15, or lacked an exact match to the constant primer or identifier. COPE v1.2.5 was used to merge high-quality paired reads, and clonotypes were defined as unique nucleotide sequences. MiTCR v1.1 was used to align the clonotypes against IMGT TRBV, TRBD and TRBJ reference segments. The analysis was restricted to V-J combinations with a frequency above 0.0001, which together covered over 99% of the repertoires. A TCS score was defined as the ratio between F50 (clonal expansion) and ExV (chaos), using BLOSUM62-based TCRdist between CDR3 peptides within each V-J. Welch's t-statistics and random forest reduced around 520 V-J features to 10 to 15, which were used in a naive Bayes classifier (R e1071). The public reads were reanalyzed by TCRdb: fastp trimming at Q25, MiXCR alignment, in-frame beta chains only. When rows share a CDR3 protein, they turn into one entry using the most common DNA and genes. The V and J calls were determined by TCRdb, not by the authors. Across this sample there are around 380,000 distinct CDR3 sequences, with 13% seen only once. About 20% of the sample belongs to the ten largest clones.

From cysteine to phenylalanine, the CDR3 is 18 amino acids long. The kept DNA is CDR3 alone, 54 bases in frame from the first base. V loses 6 bases at its end and J loses 0 bases; junction bases beyond the gene matches: 14. The chain uses TRBV12-3 or TRBV12-4 and TRBJ2-4, with 7 central nucleotides matching TRBD1. The source is a man between 25 and 39 years old with Graves' hyperthyroidism that later progressed to Graves' ophthalmopathy. Sequencing was performed on blood. The base sequence is TGTGCCAGCAGATCTAGCCTTACAGGGGACCTAGCCAAAAACATTCAGTACTTC. The encoded protein is CASRSSLTGDLAKNIQYF.